This T cell receptor beta chain comes out of a study of blood T cells in healthy people across ages. Isolation per sample recovered at least 7 million PBMCs. With 0 bases removed from V and 5 bases from J, the gap between germline ends came to 10 bases. The germline gives CDR1 MNHNS, CDR2 SASEGT. The CDR3 has 15 residues. Regarding this clonotype: Its target is not known.

Alongside a J-beta primer mix, a sample-barcoded 5' primer served in a second PCR lasting about 7 to 11 cycles. TCRdb reprocessed the 5' RACE reads with MiXCR, giving one entry per CDR3 protein. The sample carries 1.5 million to 2 million distinct CDR3 sequences, 25% to 30% recorded once. Study-level findings and limits: Naive and antigen-experienced cells could not be conclusively compared, given unsorted PBMCs. Donor CMV status was unknown, possibly confounding expanded clonotype changes.

The origin of this receptor is a woman in her 30s in good health. This chain connects TRBV6-1 to TRBJ2-2, with D hard to call. Sequenced material: blood. The CDR3 DNA is TGTGCCAGCAGTGAAGCTGGCCGACGTACCGGGGAGCTGTTTTTT. Translation gives CASSEAGRRTGELFF.